This TCR beta chain was obtained from a study of T cell responses to AZD1222 COVID-19 vaccine. CDR1 is KGHSH and CDR2 is LQKENI in the germline V gene. V shed 3 bases and J shed 7 bases, with 12 bases lying between them. CDR3 length: 14 amino acids. The repertoire was sequenced with immunoSEQ multiplex PCR; TCRdb's copy has only in-frame clones and lacks some. In the table there are under 200,000 clones, roughly 92% of which are singletons. V usage is TRBV18 and J usage is TRBJ1-4; the D is unclear. The input for sequencing was peripheral blood, taken on day 0 of AZD1222 vaccination. The sequence came from an adult in good health. In nucleotides, the CDR3 is TGTGCCAGCTCACCCGAAGGTTTATTTGAAAAACTGTTTTTT. Its translation is CASSPEGLFEKLFF.